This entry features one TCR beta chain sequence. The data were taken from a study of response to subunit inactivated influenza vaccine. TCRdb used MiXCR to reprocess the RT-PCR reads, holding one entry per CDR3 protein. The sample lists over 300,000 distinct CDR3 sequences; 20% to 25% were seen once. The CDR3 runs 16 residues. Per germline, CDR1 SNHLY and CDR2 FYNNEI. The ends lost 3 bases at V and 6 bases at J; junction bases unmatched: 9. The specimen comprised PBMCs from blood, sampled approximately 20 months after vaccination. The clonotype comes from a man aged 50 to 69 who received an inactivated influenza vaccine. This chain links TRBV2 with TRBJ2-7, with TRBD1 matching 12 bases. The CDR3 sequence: CASSDPRDRGRGEQYF. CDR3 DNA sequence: TGTGCCAGCAGTGACCCCAGGGACAGGGGGCGCGGCGAGCAGTACTTC.